Listed below are T cell receptor beta chains from one sample, sequenced in a study of cytomegalovirus exposure and HLA in healthy donors. The repertoire was sequenced with immunoSEQ multiplex PCR; TCRdb's copy has only in-frame clones and lacks some. The sample yields about 150,000 clones, 77% seen once. The sequenced sample was PBMCs. The receptors come from a male donor in good health and CMV-seronegative. CDR3s include the opening cysteine and the closing phenylalanine or tryptophan. A D gene is named only where the DNA matches it firmly. Rows may omit the clone size; those that give it use once, few, many or a size class.

size: .; J: TRBJ1-1; D: TRBD1; V: TRBV29-1; CDR3: CSARSGTGGFNTEAFF; DNA: TGCAGCGCGAGATCCGGGACAGGGGGTTTTAACACTGAAGCTTTCTTT
size: .; J: TRBJ2-5; D: TRBD2; V: TRBV5-1; CDR3: CASSPRPSGGAQETQYF; DNA: TGCGCCAGCAGCCCACGCCCTAGCGGGGGGGCCCAAGAGACCCAGTACTTC
size: .; J: TRBJ2-3; D: .; V: TRBV7-2; CDR3: CASAKKPRDTIRTDTQYF; DNA: TGTGCCAGCGCCAAAAAACCCCGGGACACAATCCGCACAGATACGCAGTATTTT
size: .; J: TRBJ2-3; D: .; V: TRBV6-5; CDR3: CASRPSRTDTQYF; DNA: TGTGCCAGCAGGCCTTCTCGGACAGATACGCAGTATTTT
size: .; J: TRBJ1-1; D: TRBD1; V: TRBV29-1; CDR3: CSPGTGDDHTEAFF; DNA: TGCAGCCCCGGGACAGGGGACGACCACACTGAAGCTTTCTTT
size: .; J: TRBJ2-3; D: .; V: TRBV21-1; CDR3: CASSPRGQGTDTQYF; DNA: TGTGCCAGCAGCCCCCGGGGACAGGGAACAGATACGCAGTATTTT
size: .; J: TRBJ2-3; D: TRBD1; V: TRBV7-2; CDR3: CASRDRLGHSTDTQYF; DNA: TGTGCCAGCAGGGACAGGTTAGGACATAGCACAGATACGCAGTATTTT
size: .; J: TRBJ2-5; D: TRBD2; V: TRBV11-3; CDR3: CASSLGGGGQETQYF; DNA: TGTGCCAGCAGCTTAGGTGGCGGGGGGCAAGAGACCCAGTACTTC
size: few; J: TRBJ2-1; D: .; V: TRBV6-5; CDR3: CASRGDTVNEQFF; DNA: TGTGCCAGCAGGGGAGACACCGTCAATGAGCAGTTCTTC
size: .; J: TRBJ2-1; D: .; V: TRBV9; CDR3: CASSILTGLYNEQFF; DNA: TGTGCCAGCAGCATCCTGACGGGACTTTACAATGAGCAGTTCTTC
size: few; J: TRBJ2-7; D: TRBD1; V: TRBV19; CDR3: CASSTPRTGGEQYF; DNA: TGTGCCAGTAGTACTCCCCGGACAGGGGGCGAGCAGTACTTC
size: .; J: TRBJ2-7; D: TRBD1; V: TRBV14; CDR3: CASSQPRSGGSTYEQYF; DNA: TGTGCCAGCAGCCAACCTCGTTCAGGGGGCTCGACCTACGAGCAGTACTTC
size: few; J: TRBJ1-1; D: .; V: TRBV5-6; CDR3: CASSHAAWGDTEAFF; DNA: TGTGCCAGCAGTCATGCGGCGTGGGGGGACACTGAAGCTTTCTTT
size: .; J: TRBJ2-7; D: .; V: TRBV6-6; CDR3: CASRAPGGLSSYEQYF; DNA: TGTGCCAGCAGAGCACCAGGGGGGCTTTCCTCCTACGAGCAGTACTTC
size: .; J: TRBJ1-4; D: TRBD1; V: TRBV14; CDR3: CASSPRTGGKEKLFF; DNA: TGTGCCAGCAGCCCCCGGACAGGGGGTAAGGAAAAACTGTTTTTT
size: once; J: TRBJ2-1; D: .; V: TRBV11-2; CDR3: CASSPHPGEYNEQFF; DNA: TGTGCCAGCAGCCCACATCCAGGCGAATACAATGAGCAGTTCTTC
size: few; J: TRBJ2-1; D: TRBD2; V: TRBV5-4; CDR3: CASSLRGGNEQFF; DNA: TGTGCCAGCAGCTTGCGCGGGGGGAATGAGCAGTTCTTC
size: .; J: TRBJ1-1; D: .; V: TRBV27; CDR3: CASSLLGGNTEAFF; DNA: TGTGCCAGCAGTTTGCTCGGGGGGAACACTGAAGCTTTCTTT
size: .; J: TRBJ1-2; D: TRBD1; V: TRBV19; CDR3: CASSIVETGDYGYTF; DNA: TGTGCCAGTAGTATAGTAGAGACAGGGGACTATGGCTACACCTTC
size: .; J: TRBJ1-2; D: .; V: TRBV7-3; CDR3: CASSSYLGDGYTF; DNA: TGTGCCAGCAGCTCCTATCTAGGGGATGGCTACACCTTC
size: .; J: TRBJ1-3; D: TRBD1; V: TRBV7-2; CDR3: CASSFPGQGKSGNTIYF; DNA: TGTGCCAGCAGCTTTCCGGGACAGGGAAAATCCGGAAACACCATATATTTT
size: .; J: TRBJ1-3; D: TRBD1; V: TRBV7-6; CDR3: CASSLEGQGTTGNTIYF; DNA: TGTGCCAGCAGCTTGGAGGGACAGGGAACAACTGGAAACACCATATATTTT
size: .; J: TRBJ1-2; D: TRBD1; V: TRBV29-1; CDR3: CSAEGGSLYGYTF; DNA: TGCAGCGCCGAAGGGGGCAGCCTCTATGGCTACACCTTC
size: .; J: TRBJ2-2; D: .; V: TRBV12-2; CDR3: CASRLLVRGSVGGELFF; DNA: TGTGCAAGTCGCTTATTGGTTCGCGGGAGCGTCGGCGGGGAGCTGTTTTTT
size: few; J: TRBJ1-4; D: .; V: TRBV19; CDR3: CASSFTATNEKLFF; DNA: TGTGCCAGTAGTTTTACAGCAACTAATGAAAAACTGTTTTTT
size: once; J: TRBJ1-1; D: .; V: TRBV7-2; CDR3: CASSARRGNTEAFF; DNA: TGTGCCAGCAGCGCGAGGAGAGGGAACACTGAAGCTTTCTTT
size: .; J: TRBJ2-5; D: .; V: TRBV7-9; CDR3: CSSSSEETQYF; DNA: TGTTCCAGCAGCTCAGAAGAGACCCAGTACTTC
size: few; J: TRBJ2-5; D: TRBD2; V: TRBV29-1; CDR3: CSVLAGETQYF; DNA: TGCAGCGTTTTAGCGGGAGAGACCCAGTACTTC
size: .; J: TRBJ1-3; D: TRBD1; V: TRBV14; CDR3: CASSIQGISGNTIYF; DNA: TGTGCCAGCAGCATACAGGGGATTTCTGGAAACACCATATATTTT
size: .; J: TRBJ2-3; D: .; V: TRBV13; CDR3: CASSTNAGQDTQYF; DNA: TGTGCCAGCAGCACCAACGCGGGGCAAGATACGCAGTATTTT
size: .; J: TRBJ2-3; D: TRBD2; V: TRBV18; CDR3: CASSPRLAGFPDTQYF; DNA: TGTGCCAGCTCACCGAGACTAGCGGGATTCCCAGATACGCAGTATTTT
size: .; J: TRBJ1-5; D: .; V: TRBV27; CDR3: CASSSGVQPQHF; DNA: TGTGCCAGCAGTTCGGGGGTGCAGCCCCAGCATTTT
size: .; J: TRBJ2-1; D: .; V: TRBV12-5; CDR3: CASGLRTGTSSYNEQFF; DNA: TGTGCTAGTGGACTAAGAACCGGGACAAGCTCCTACAATGAGCAGTTCTTC
size: .; J: TRBJ2-1; D: TRBD2; V: TRBV5-1; CDR3: CASSLGLAGEYFNEQFF; DNA: TGCGCCAGCAGCTTGGGACTAGCGGGAGAGTATTTCAATGAGCAGTTCTTC